The 8 T cell receptor beta chains below all came from one sample that was sequenced in a study of T cells after yellow fever vaccination (dated by TCRdb to about 2019). What this sample's treatment or condition label stands for: live attenuated yellow fever vaccine strain. Library preparation employed 5' RACE. Sequencing used an Illumina HiSeq 2500. TCRdb reprocessing: public reads trimmed at Q25 with fastp, clones called with MiXCR, in-frame beta chains kept. Merged by CDR3 protein, the rows form single entries marked with the most common genes and DNA. This sample comprises over 300,000 distinct CDR3 sequences, 6.8% of them detected only once. The top ten constitute roughly a sixth of the sample. Sequenced material: PBMCs, taken roughly 47 days after the first yellow fever vaccination. The receptors were sampled from a man younger than 35 who received the YFV17D yellow fever vaccine.

V and J are TRBV6-4 and TRBJ2-7; tentatively, D is TRBD1 or TRBD2 (6 bases each). CDR3 length: 14 amino acids. Germline V CDR1 and CDR2: MRHNA, SNTAGT. CDR3 sequence (DNA): TGTGCTTATCTTTCGAGGGGGGACTCCTACGAGCAGTACGTC. It translates to CAYLSRGDSYEQYV.

This rearrangement joins TRBV7-9 to TRBJ2-2; D is unclear. This CDR3 comprises 15 residues. V was cut by 6 bases and J by 5 bases, with 16 bases left in between. Germline V lookup: CDR1 SEHNR, CDR2 FQNEAQ (reference sequence). CDR3 nucleotides: TGTGCCAGCAGGCCGTGGTTGGACGCGACCGGGGAGCTGTTTTTT. It encodes CASRPWLDATGELFF. The full variable domain, rest sourced from reference TRBV7-9 and TRBJ2-2, is DTGVSQNPRHKITKRGQNVTFRCDPISEHNRLYWYRQTLGQGPEFLTYFQNEAQLEKSRLLSDRFSAERPKGSFSTLEIQRTEQGDSAMYLCASRPWLDATGELFFGEGSRLTVL.

The chain uses TRBV4-3 and TRBJ2-5; no clear D. Germline lookup yields CDR1 LGHNA and CDR2 YSLEER. This CDR3 comprises 15 residues. V lost 1 base and J 5 bases, leaving 14 bases between the germline ends. CDR3 sequence reads: CASSQVVVGSETQYF. DNA of the CDR3: TGCGCCAGCAGCCAAGTAGTGGTTGGATCGGAGACCCAGTACTTC.

In the case of this clonotype: At one end, the junction sequence differs from germline, possibly due to a read error. The chain links TRBV3-1 to TRBJ1-6; D gene uncertain. The CDR3 spans 20 residues. The germline V gene encodes CDR1 LGHDT and CDR2 YNNKEL (reference sequence). In nucleotides, the CDR3 is TGTGCCAGCAGCCCCCGGGGTATTACTACTACTGAACAGAGAAATTCACCCTTCCACTTT. It specifies CASSPRGITTTEQRNSPFHF.

This clonotype was found a few times. This sequence joins TRBV5-1 and TRBJ1-1, with TRBD1 matching over 8 bases. J was trimmed by 3 bases and V by 0 bases; bases with no gene match: 4. This CDR3 spans 15 amino acids. Germline lookup yields CDR1 SGHRS and CDR2 YFSETQ. The DNA for the CDR3 is TGCGCCAGCAGCTTGGCCCTACAGGGGGACACTGAAGCTTTCTTT. The encoded protein is CASSLALQGDTEAFF.

This sequence joins TRBV6-5 and TRBJ1-2, with TRBD1 identical over 7 bases. Germline V lookup: CDR1 MNHEY, CDR2 SVGAGI. Trimming cost V 2 bases and J 6 bases; bases outside gene matches: 9. The CDR3 length is 15 residues. Here the CDR3 DNA reads TGTGCCAGCAGTTACCGAGACCAGGGGGTCGATGGCTACACCTTC. Translation: CASSYRDQGVDGYTF.

CDR3 bases: TGTGCCAGCAGCTACAACACAGCCTCGAACACCGGGGAGCTGTTTTTT. This encodes CASSYNTASNTGELFF. The chain uses TRBV7-3 and TRBJ2-2; no clear D. This CDR3 region has 16 residues. Germline values: CDR1 SGHTA, CDR2 FQGTGA. V was shortened by 4 bases and J by 0 bases, with 12 bases between the two germline ends. The full variable domain, completed using reference TRBV7-3 and TRBJ2-2, is GAGVSQTPSNKVTEKGKYVELRCDPISGHTALYWYRQSLGQGPEFLIYFQGTGAADDSGLPNDRFFAVRPEGSVSTLKIQRTERGDSAVYLCASSYNTASNTGELFFGEGSRLTVL.

This clonotype was observed a handful of times. As DNA, the CDR3 is TGCGCCAGCAGCCAAAGGCCCTCCCGACTAGCGGGGGAGATCACAGATACGCAGTATTTT. Its translation: CASSQRPSRLAGEITDTQYF. The genes are TRBV4-3 and TRBJ2-3; 12 bases map to TRBD2. The length of the CDR3 is 20 residues. Germline V CDR1 and CDR2: LGHNA, YSLEER. V lost 2 bases and J lost 2; bases outside the gene matches: 14.